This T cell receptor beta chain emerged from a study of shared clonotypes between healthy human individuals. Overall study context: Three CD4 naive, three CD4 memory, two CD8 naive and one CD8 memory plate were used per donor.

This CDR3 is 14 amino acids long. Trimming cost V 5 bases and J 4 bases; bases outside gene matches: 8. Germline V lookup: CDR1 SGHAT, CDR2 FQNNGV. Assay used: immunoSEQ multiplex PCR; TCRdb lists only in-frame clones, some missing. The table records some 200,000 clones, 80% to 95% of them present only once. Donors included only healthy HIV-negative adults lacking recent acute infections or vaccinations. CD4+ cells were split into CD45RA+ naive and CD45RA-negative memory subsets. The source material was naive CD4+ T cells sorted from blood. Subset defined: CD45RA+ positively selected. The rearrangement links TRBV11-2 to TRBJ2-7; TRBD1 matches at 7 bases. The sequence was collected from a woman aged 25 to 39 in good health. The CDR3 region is CASSPPGQTYEQYF. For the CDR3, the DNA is TGTGCCAGCAGCCCGCCGGGACAGACTTACGAGCAGTACTTC.